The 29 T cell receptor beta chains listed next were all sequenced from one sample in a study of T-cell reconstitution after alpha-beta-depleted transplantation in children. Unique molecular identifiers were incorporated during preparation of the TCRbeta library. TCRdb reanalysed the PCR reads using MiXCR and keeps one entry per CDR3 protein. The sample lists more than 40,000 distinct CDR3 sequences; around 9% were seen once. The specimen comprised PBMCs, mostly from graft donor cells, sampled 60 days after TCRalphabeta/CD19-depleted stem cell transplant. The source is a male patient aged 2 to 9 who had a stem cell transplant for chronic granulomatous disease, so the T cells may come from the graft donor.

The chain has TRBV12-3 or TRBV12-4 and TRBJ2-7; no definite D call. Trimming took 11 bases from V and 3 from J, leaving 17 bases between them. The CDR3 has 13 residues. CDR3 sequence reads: CAFGPGLNYEQYF. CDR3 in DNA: TGTGCCTTCGGCCCCGGGCTAAACTACGAGCAGTACTTC.

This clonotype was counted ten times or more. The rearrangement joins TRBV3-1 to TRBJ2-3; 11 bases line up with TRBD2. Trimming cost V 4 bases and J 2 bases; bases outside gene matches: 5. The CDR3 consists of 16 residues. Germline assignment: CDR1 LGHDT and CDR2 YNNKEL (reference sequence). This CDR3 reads CASSPLAGGHTDTQYF. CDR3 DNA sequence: TGTGCCAGCAGCCCATTAGCGGGAGGGCACACAGATACGCAGTATTTT.

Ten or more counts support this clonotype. The CDR3 protein is CASSLGHGVVNYEQYF. CDR3 sequence (DNA): TGCGCCAGCAGCTTGGGCCACGGGGTCGTCAACTACGAGCAGTACTTC. The chain recombines TRBV5-1 with TRBJ2-7; tentatively, D is TRBD2 (5 bases). CDR3 length: 16 amino acids. Trimming pared 0 bases from V and 3 bases from J, leaving 16 bases between. The germline V gene encodes CDR1 SGHRS and CDR2 YFSETQ.

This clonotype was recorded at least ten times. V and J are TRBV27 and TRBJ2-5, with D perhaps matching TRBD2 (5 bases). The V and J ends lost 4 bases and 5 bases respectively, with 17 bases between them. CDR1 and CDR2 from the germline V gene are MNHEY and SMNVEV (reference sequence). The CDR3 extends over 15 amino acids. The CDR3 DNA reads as TGTGCCAGCAGTTCGCTGGTGGGCGGGTCGGAGACCCAGTACTTC. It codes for CASSSLVGGSETQYF.

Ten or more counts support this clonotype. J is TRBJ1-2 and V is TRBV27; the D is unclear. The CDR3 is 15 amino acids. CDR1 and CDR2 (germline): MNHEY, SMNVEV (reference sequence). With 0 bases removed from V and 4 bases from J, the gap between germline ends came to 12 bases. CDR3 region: CASSLSGSFSYGYTF. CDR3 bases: TGTGCCAGCAGTTTATCGGGGTCATTTTCCTATGGCTACACCTTC.

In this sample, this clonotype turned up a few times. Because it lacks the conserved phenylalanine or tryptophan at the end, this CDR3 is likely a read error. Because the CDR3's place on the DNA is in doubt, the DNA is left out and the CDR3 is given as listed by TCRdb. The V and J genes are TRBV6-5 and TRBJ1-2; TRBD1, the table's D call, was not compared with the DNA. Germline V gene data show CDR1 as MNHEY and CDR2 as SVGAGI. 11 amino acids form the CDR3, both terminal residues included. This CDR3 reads CASSSINRDLV.

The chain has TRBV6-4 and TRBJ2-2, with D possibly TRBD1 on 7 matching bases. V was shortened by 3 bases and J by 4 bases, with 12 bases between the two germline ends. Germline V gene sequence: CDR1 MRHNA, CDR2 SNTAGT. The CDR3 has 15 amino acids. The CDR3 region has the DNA TGTGCCAGCAGTGATGGAGGGGGCGGCACCGGGGAGCTGTTTTTT. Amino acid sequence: CASSDGGGGTGELFF.

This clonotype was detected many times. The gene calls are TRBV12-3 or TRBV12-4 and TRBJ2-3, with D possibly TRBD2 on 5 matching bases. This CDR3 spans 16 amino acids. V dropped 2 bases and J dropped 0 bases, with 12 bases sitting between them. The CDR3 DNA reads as TGTGCCAGCAGTTTACGACTACCGACTAGCACAGATACGCAGTATTTT. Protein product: CASSLRLPTSTDTQYF.

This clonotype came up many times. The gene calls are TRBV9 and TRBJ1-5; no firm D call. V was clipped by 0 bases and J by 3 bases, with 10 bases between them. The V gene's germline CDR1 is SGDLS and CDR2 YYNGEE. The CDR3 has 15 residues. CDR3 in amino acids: CASSVGIAPNQPQHF. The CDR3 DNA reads TGTGCCAGCAGCGTAGGGATTGCCCCCAATCAGCCCCAGCATTTT.

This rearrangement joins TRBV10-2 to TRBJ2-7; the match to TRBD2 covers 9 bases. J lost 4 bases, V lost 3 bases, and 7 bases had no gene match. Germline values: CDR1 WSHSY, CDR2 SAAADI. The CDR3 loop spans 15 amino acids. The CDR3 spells CASSDGAGGKYEQYF. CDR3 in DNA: TGCGCCAGCAGTGATGGGGCGGGAGGGAAGTACGAGCAGTACTTC.

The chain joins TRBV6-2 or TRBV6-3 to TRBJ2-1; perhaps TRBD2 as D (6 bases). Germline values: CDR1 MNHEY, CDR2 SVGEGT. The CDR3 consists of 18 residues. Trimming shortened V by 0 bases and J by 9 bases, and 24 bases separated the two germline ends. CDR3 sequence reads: CASSYSLGAGLRKGEQFF. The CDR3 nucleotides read TGTGCCAGCAGTTACTCGCTCGGGGCGGGATTGCGTAAGGGTGAGCAGTTCTTC.

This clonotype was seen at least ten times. The CDR3 DNA sequence: TGTGCCAGCAGCCAAGCGGGAGTAGGGTACAATGAGCAGTTCTTC. Protein product: CASSQAGVGYNEQFF. The chain employs TRBV4-2 and TRBJ2-1; a weak D match, TRBD2 (6 bases). CDR3 size: 15 residues. V dropped 1 base and J dropped 4 bases, with 11 bases sitting between them. Germline loops: CDR1 LGHNA, CDR2 YNFKEQ.

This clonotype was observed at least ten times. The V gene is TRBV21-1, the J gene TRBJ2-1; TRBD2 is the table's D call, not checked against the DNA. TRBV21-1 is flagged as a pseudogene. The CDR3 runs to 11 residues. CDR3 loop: CASSLGTRGPF. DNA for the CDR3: TGTGCCAGCAGCCTAGGGACTAGGGGACCCTTC.

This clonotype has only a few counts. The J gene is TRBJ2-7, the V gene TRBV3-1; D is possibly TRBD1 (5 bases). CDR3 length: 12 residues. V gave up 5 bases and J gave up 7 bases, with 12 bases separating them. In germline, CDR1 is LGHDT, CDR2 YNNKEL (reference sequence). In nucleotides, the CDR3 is TGTGCCAGCAGCGCGACAGCTGGGGAGCAGTACTTC. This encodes CASSATAGEQYF.

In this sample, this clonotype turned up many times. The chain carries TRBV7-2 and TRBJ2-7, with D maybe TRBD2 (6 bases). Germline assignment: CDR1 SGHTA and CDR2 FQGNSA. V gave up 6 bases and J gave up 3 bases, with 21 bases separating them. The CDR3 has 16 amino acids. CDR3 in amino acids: CASSPPPGRGGYEQYF. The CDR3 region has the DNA TGTGCCAGCAGTCCCCCCCCGGGTAGGGGAGGCTACGAGCAGTACTTC.

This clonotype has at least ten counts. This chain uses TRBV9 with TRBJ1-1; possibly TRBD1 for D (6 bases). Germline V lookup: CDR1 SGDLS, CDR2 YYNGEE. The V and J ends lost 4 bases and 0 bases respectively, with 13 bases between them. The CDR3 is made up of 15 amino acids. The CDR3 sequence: CASSPRQVLNTEAFF. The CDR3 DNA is TGTGCCAGCAGCCCCCGACAGGTTCTGAACACTGAAGCTTTCTTT.

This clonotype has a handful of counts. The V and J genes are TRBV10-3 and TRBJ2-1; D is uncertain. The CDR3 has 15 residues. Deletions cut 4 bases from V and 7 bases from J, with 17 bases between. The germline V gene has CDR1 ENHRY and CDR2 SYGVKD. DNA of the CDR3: TGTGCCATCAGTGGGGTAGGTCCCGCGAAGAATGAGCAGTTCTTC. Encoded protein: CAISGVGPAKNEQFF.

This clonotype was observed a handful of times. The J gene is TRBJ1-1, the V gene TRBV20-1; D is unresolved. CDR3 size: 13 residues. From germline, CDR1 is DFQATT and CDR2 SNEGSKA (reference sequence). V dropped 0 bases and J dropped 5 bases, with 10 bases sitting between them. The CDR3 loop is CSARDQSWTEAFF. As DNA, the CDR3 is TGCAGTGCTAGAGATCAGTCCTGGACTGAAGCTTTCTTT.

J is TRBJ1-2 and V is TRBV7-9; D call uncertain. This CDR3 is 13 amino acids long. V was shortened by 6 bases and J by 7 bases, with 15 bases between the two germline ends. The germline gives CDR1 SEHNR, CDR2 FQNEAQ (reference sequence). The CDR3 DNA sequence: TGTGCCAGCAGGTCAAGGCTCGGGGTTGGCTACACCTTC. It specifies CASRSRLGVGYTF.

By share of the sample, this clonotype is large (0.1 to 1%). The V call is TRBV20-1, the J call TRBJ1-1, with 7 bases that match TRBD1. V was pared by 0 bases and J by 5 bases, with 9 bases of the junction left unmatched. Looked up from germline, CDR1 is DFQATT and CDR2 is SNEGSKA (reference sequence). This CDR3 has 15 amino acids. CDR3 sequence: CSARDARGLGTEAFF. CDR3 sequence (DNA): TGCAGTGCTAGAGATGCAAGGGGGCTGGGTACTGAAGCTTTCTTT.

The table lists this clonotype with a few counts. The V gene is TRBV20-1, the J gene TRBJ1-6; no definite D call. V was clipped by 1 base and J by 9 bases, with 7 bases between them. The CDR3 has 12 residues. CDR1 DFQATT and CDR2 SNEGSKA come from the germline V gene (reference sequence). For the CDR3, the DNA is TGCAGTGCTAGAGGGGTAGGTTCACCCCTCCACTTT. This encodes CSARGVGSPLHF.

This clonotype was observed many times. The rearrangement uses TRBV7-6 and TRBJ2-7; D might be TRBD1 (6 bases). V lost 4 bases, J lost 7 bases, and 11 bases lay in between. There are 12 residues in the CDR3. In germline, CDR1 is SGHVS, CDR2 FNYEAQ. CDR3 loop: CASSYLTGEQYF. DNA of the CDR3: TGTGCCAGCAGCTACCTCACAGGGGAGCAGTACTTC. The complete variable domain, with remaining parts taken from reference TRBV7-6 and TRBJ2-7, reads GAGVSQSPRYKVTKRGQDVALRCDPISGHVSLYWYRQALGQGPEFLTYFNYEAQQDKSGLPNDRFSAERPEGSISTLTIQRTEQRDSAMYRCASSYLTGEQYFGPGTRLTVT.

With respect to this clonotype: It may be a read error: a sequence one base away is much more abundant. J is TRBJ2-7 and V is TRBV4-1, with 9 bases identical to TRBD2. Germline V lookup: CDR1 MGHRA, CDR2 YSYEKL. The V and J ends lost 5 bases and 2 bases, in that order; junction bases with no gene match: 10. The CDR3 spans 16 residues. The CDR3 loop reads CASSRLAGKSPYEQYF. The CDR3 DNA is TGCGCCAGCAGCAGGCTAGCGGGAAAGAGTCCCTACGAGCAGTACTTC.

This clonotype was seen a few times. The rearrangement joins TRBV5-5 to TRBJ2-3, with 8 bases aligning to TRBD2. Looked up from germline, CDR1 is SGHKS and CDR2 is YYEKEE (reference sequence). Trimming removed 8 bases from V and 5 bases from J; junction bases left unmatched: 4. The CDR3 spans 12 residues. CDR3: CASERELDTQYF. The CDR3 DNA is TGTGCCAGTGAGCGGGAGTTAGATACGCAGTATTTT.

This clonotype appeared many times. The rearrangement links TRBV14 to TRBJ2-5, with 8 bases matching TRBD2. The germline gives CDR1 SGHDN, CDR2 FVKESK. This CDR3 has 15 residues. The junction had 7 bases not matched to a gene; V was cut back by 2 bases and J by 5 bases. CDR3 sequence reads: CASSQPGRGFETQYF. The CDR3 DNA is TGTGCCAGCAGCCAACCCGGGAGGGGGTTTGAGACCCAGTACTTC. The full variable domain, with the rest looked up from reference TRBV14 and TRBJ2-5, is EAGVTQFPSHSVIEKGQTVTLRCDPISGHDNLYWYRRVMGKEIKFLLHFVKESKQDESGMPNNRFLAERTGGTYSTLKVQPAELEDSGVYFCASSQPGRGFETQYFGPGTRLLVL.

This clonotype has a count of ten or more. The CDR3 loop is CASSFNGLAGFYEQFF. In nucleotides, the CDR3 is TGTGCCAGCAGCTTCAATGGTCTAGCGGGATTTTATGAGCAGTTCTTC. J is TRBJ2-1 and V is TRBV7-2; TRBD2 aligns across 9 bases. The germline gives CDR1 SGHTA, CDR2 FQGNSA. J gave up 8 bases and V 3 bases, and 11 bases lay outside the gene matches. There are 16 residues in the CDR3.

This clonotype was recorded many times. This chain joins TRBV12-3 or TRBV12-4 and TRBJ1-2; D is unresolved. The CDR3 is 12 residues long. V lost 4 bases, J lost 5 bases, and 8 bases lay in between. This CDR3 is CASSWEAYGYTF. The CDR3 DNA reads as TGTGCCAGCAGTTGGGAGGCTTATGGCTACACCTTC.

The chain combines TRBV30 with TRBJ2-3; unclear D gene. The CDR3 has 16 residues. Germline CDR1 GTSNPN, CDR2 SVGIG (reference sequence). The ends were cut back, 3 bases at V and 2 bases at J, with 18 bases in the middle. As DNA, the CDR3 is TGTGCCTGGAGAATGTTAAGGGATTACAACACAGATACGCAGTATTTT. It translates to CAWRMLRDYNTDTQYF.

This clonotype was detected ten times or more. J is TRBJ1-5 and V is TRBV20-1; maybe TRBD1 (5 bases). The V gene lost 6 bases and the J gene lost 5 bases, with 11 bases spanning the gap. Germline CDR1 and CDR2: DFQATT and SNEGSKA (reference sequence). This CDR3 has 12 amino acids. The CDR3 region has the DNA TGCAGTGCAAGGACACCCTATCAGCCCCAGCATTTT. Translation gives CSARTPYQPQHF.